This passage covers 18 T cell receptor beta chains from one sample sequenced in a study of high-grade serous ovarian cancer treatment subgroups. Tumor tissue was taken before any definitive surgery or chemotherapy was given. The protocol was immunoSEQ multiplex PCR, while the TCRdb copy is restricted to in-frame clones and leaves out a portion. The sample holds 9,100 or so clones, less than 80% seen once. Sequencing was carried out using tumor tissue. The receptor set was obtained from a human donor with high-grade serous ovarian cancer.

The rearrangement links TRBV19 to TRBJ2-3; TRBD2 matches 8 bases. This CDR3 region has 16 residues. From germline, CDR1 is LNHDA and CDR2 SQIVND (reference sequence). The ends lost 5 bases at V and 0 bases at J; junction bases unmatched: 7. CDR3 sequence: CASSQRSGGSTDTQYF. The CDR3 DNA reads as TGTGCCAGTAGTCAAAGGAGCGGGGGCAGCACAGATACGCAGTATTTT.

This clone was recorded once. The CDR3 is CASSQEGTVGNTIYF. As DNA, the CDR3 is TGCGCCAGCAGCCAAGAGGGGACAGTAGGAAACACCATATATTTT. This rearrangement joins TRBV4-3 to TRBJ1-3; 7 bases match TRBD1. The ends lost 0 bases at V and 4 bases at J; junction bases unmatched: 3. In germline, CDR1 is LGHNA, CDR2 YSLEER. The CDR3 length is 15 residues.

This clone was observed a few times. The genes are TRBV20-1 and TRBJ2-5; unclear D gene. This CDR3 is 11 amino acids long. Trimming left V 3 bases short and J 4 bases short, with 6 bases between. Germline V gene data show CDR1 as DFQATT and CDR2 as SNEGSKA (reference sequence). CDR3 nucleotides: TGCAGTGCTAGTTTTCTAGAGACCCAGTACTTC. Residues: CSASFLETQYF.

The genes are TRBV5-5 and TRBJ2-7; D is possibly TRBD2 (5 bases). CDR1 is SGHKS and CDR2 is YYEKEE in the germline V gene (reference sequence). V was pared by 1 base and J by 2 bases, with 16 bases between. CDR3 length equals 16 residues. CDR3 in amino acids: CASSLPPPGIAYEQYF. The CDR3 DNA follows: TGTGCCAGCAGCTTGCCCCCCCCGGGGATCGCCTACGAGCAGTACTTC.

This clone is a singleton in its sample. The chain employs TRBV4-1 and TRBJ2-1; D not resolved. V dropped 2 bases and J dropped 0 bases, with 14 bases sitting between them. This CDR3 comprises 17 residues. The germline gives CDR1 MGHRA, CDR2 YSYEKL. For the CDR3, the DNA is TGCGCCAGCAGCCAACCTAACACAAGACTCTCCTACAATGAGCAGTTCTTC. Encoded protein: CASSQPNTRLSYNEQFF.

This chain uses TRBV4-3 with TRBJ2-3; unclear D gene. CDR1 and CDR2 from the germline V gene are LGHNA and YSLEER. The CDR3 has 14 amino acids. Trimming took 3 bases from V and 5 from J, leaving 12 bases between them. The CDR3 loop reads CASSQRQPGDTQYF. The CDR3, as DNA: TGCGCCAGCAGCCAGCGGCAGCCCGGAGATACGCAGTATTTT.

Relative to its sample, this clone is large. The chain recombines TRBV27 with TRBJ2-1; D possibly corresponds to TRBD1 (5 bases). This CDR3 is built from 13 residues. Trimming cost V 5 bases and J 4 bases, with 9 bases left between them. Germline assignment: CDR1 MNHEY and CDR2 SMNVEV (reference sequence). The DNA for the CDR3 is TGTGCCAGCAGTCTGACAGAATACAATGAGCAGTTCTTC. It specifies CASSLTEYNEQFF.

The chain uses TRBV28 and TRBJ1-1; perhaps TRBD1 as D (5 bases). This CDR3 has 15 amino acids. Germline V gene lookup returns CDR1 MDHEN and CDR2 SYDVKM. The V end lost 8 bases, the J end lost 6 bases, and 22 bases lay between the germline ends. For the CDR3, the DNA is TGTGCCAGCGTCAACCGGGGGGGGATTAAAGCTGAAGCTTTCTTT. Translating gives CASVNRGGIKAEAFF.

This clone was counted only a few times. The V and J genes are TRBV28 and TRBJ2-3; no firm D call. Germline CDR1 reads MDHEN; CDR2 reads SYDVKM. V was cut by 6 bases and J by 6 bases, with 10 bases left in between. CDR3 length: 12 amino acids. The CDR3 nucleotides read TGTGCCAGCAGCACCGTACTGGATACGCAGTATTTT. Translated, it gives CASSTVLDTQYF. Together with reference TRBV28 and TRBJ2-3, the CDR3 gives the full variable domain: DVKVTQSSRYLVKRTGEKVFLECVQDMDHENMFWYRQDPGLGLRLIYFSYDVKMKEKGDIPEGYSVSREKKERFSLILESASTNQTSMYLCASSTVLDTQYFGPGTRLTVL.

Only a few counts were recorded for this clone. The V gene is TRBV10-3, the J gene TRBJ1-1; tentative D call: TRBD1 (5 bases). This CDR3 is built from 14 residues. V was cut by 7 bases and J by 1 base, with 13 bases left in between. CDR1 and CDR2 (germline): ENHRY, SYGVKD. The CDR3 bases are TGTGCCATCATGACCGACAGATGGAACACTGAAGCTTTCTTT. Translated, it gives CAIMTDRWNTEAFF.

DNA of the CDR3: TGTGCCACCAGCAGGCCCCCGGTTCCTGAGACCCAGTACTTC. Amino acid sequence: CATSRPPVPETQYF. V usage is TRBV15 and J usage is TRBJ2-5; D uncertain. There are 14 residues in the CDR3. Germline V gene sequence: CDR1 LNHNV, CDR2 YYDKDF (reference sequence). Trimming pared 3 bases from V and 5 bases from J, leaving 13 bases between.

The gene calls are TRBV28 and TRBJ2-1; D is unresolved. Trimming pared 6 bases from V and 8 bases from J, leaving 14 bases between. Germline V CDR1 and CDR2: MDHEN, SYDVKM. The CDR3 consists of 13 residues. In nucleotides, the CDR3 is TGTGCCAGCAGCTACTCATCCGGCTATGAGCAGTTCTTC. It translates to CASSYSSGYEQFF. Filled out from reference TRBV28 and TRBJ2-1, the complete variable domain reads DVKVTQSSRYLVKRTGEKVFLECVQDMDHENMFWYRQDPGLGLRLIYFSYDVKMKEKGDIPEGYSVSREKKERFSLILESASTNQTSMYLCASSYSSGYEQFFGPGTRLTVL.

This clone has just a few counts. This chain joins TRBV10-1 and TRBJ2-7; 10 bases match TRBD1. The germline V gene has CDR1 WNHNN and CDR2 SYGVQD (reference sequence). There are 13 residues in the CDR3. The ends lost 7 bases at V and 3 bases at J; junction bases unmatched: 3. CDR3 nucleotide sequence: TGCGCCAGCAACCGGGACAGGGGCTACGAGCAGTACTTC. It specifies CASNRDRGYEQYF.

CDR3 protein: CASSILGFEVDTQYF. The DNA for the CDR3 is TGTGCCAGCAGCATCCTCGGGTTTGAGGTAGATACGCAGTATTTT. The V call is TRBV7-2, the J call TRBJ2-3; no firm D call. CDR1 SGHTA and CDR2 FQGNSA come from the germline V gene. The CDR3 contains 15 residues. V was trimmed by 5 bases and J by 5 bases, leaving 17 bases between them. Together with reference TRBV7-2 and TRBJ2-3, the CDR3 gives the full variable domain: GAGVSQSPSNKVTEKGKDVELRCDPISGHTALYWYRQSLGQGLEFLIYFQGNSAPDKSGLPSDRFSAERTGGSVSTLTIQRTQQEDSAVYLCASSILGFEVDTQYFGPGTRLTVL.

This clone was counted a single time. This chain connects TRBV6-1 to TRBJ2-3, with 11 bases matching TRBD2. The CDR3 is made up of 15 amino acids. CDR1 is MNHNS and CDR2 is SASEGT in the germline V gene. Germline trimming cut 1 base from V and 4 bases from J; bases unmatched to any gene: 1. CDR3: CASSEVAGGPDTQYF. As DNA, the CDR3 is TGTGCCAGCAGTGAAGTAGCGGGAGGGCCAGATACGCAGTATTTT.

The chain couples TRBV4-2 to TRBJ2-7, with D possibly being TRBD1 or TRBD2 (5 bases each). Germline V gene data show CDR1 as LGHNA and CDR2 as YNFKEQ. This CDR3 is 14 amino acids long. The ends were cut back, 0 bases at V and 0 bases at J, with 6 bases in the middle. The CDR3 DNA is TGTGCCAGCAGCCAAGACGGGACCTCCTACGAGCAGTACTTC. Encoded protein: CASSQDGTSYEQYF.

The chain recombines TRBV27 with TRBJ1-2, with TRBD1 identical over 7 bases. This CDR3 is built from 15 residues. After removal of 3 bases from V and 8 bases from J, the junction contained 12 bases not matched to a gene. Germline V CDR1 and CDR2: MNHEY, SMNVEV (reference sequence). The CDR3 reads CASSLSRQGSGGYTF. The CDR3 bases are TGTGCCAGCAGTTTGTCGCGACAGGGATCAGGCGGCTACACCTTC.

The chain couples TRBV21-1 to TRBJ2-2; no check of the table's D call, TRBD2, against the DNA was made. TRBV21-1 is an annotated pseudogene. The CDR3 spans 12 residues. Here the CDR3 reads CAARENTGELFF. CDR3 coding DNA: TGTGCCGCCCGGGAGAACACCGGGGAGCTGTTTTTT.